This T cell receptor (beta chain) was sequenced during a study of cytomegalovirus exposure and HLA in healthy donors. Findings and limits, study-wide: In a later analysis, TCR beta V- and J-gene trimming was associated with a missense DCLRE1C variant.

The PCR ran on 60 Vbeta and 13 Jbeta primers. Measured with immunoSEQ multiplex PCR; TCRdb has only the in-frame clones, and not every one. The data hold around 130,000 clones, with 6.5% to 9.5% observed a single time. Per the germline V gene, CDR1 is SEHNR and CDR2 is FQNEAQ (reference sequence). Unmatched junction bases numbered 0, after V lost 2 bases and J lost 0 bases. The CDR3 runs 15 residues. Of note for this clone: The antigen is not known.

The TCR comes from a woman in her 40s in good health and CMV-seropositive. Material: PBMCs. The chain couples TRBV7-9 to TRBJ2-1; TRBD2 matches at 8 bases. The CDR3 loop reads CASSLSGGSYNEQFF. In DNA, the CDR3 is TGTGCCAGCAGCTTAAGCGGGGGCTCCTACAATGAGCAGTTCTTC.